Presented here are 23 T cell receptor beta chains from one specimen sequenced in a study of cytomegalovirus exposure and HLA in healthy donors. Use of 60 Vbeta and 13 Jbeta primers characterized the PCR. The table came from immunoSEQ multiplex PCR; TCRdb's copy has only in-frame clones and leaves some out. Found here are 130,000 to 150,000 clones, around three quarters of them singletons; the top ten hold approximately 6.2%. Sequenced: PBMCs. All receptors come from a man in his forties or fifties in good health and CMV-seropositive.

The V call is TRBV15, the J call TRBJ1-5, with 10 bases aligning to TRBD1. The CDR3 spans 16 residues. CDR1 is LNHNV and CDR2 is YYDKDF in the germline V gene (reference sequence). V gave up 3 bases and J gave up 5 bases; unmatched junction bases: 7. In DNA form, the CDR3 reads TGTGCCACCAGCAGGCTGGACAGGGGGTCTCATCAGCCCCAGCATTTT. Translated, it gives CATSRLDRGSHQPQHF.

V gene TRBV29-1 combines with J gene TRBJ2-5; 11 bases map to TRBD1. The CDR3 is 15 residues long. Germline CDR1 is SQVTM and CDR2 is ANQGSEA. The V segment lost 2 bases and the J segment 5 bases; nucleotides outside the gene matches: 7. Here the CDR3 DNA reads TGCAGCGTTGAAACGGACAGGGGGCGATCGGAGACCCAGTACTTC. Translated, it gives CSVETDRGRSETQYF.

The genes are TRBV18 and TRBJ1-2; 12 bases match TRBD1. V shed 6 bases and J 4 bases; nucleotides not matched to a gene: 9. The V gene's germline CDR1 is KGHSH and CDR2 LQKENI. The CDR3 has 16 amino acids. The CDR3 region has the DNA TGTGCCAGCTCTCCGGTGGGGACAGGGGGCATCTATGGCTACACCTTC. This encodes CASSPVGTGGIYGYTF.

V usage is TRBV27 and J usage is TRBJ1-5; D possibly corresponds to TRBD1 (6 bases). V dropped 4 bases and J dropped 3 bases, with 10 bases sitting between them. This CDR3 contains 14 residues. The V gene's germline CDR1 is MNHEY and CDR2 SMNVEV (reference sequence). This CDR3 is CASSYQGSNQPQHF. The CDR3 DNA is TGTGCCAGCAGTTATCAGGGGTCCAATCAGCCCCAGCATTTT.

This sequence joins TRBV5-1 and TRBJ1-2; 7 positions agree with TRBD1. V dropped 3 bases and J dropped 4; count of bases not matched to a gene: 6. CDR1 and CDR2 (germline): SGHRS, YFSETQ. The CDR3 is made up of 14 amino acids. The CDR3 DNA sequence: TGCGCCAGCAGCTATAACGACAGGGCCTATGGCTACACCTTC. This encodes CASSYNDRAYGYTF.

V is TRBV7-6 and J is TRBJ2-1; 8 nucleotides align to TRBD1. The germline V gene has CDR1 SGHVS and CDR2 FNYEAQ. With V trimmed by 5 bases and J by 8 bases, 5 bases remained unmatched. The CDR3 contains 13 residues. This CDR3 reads CASSRQGAYEQFF. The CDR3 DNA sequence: TGTGCCAGCAGCCGGCAGGGGGCCTATGAGCAGTTCTTC.

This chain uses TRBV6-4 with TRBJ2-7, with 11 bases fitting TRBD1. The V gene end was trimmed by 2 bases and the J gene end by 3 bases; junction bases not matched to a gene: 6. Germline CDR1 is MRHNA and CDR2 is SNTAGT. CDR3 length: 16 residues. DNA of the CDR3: TGTGCCAGCAGTGACCCTGGACAGGGGGCGGGCTACGAGCAGTACTTC. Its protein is CASSDPGQGAGYEQYF.

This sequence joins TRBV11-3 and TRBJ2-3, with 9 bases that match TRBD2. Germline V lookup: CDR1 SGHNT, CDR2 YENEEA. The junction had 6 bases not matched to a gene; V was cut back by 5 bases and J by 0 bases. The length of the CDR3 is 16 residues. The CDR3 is CASSLGTSISTDTQYF. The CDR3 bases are TGTGCCAGCAGCCTTGGGACTAGCATCAGCACAGATACGCAGTATTTT.

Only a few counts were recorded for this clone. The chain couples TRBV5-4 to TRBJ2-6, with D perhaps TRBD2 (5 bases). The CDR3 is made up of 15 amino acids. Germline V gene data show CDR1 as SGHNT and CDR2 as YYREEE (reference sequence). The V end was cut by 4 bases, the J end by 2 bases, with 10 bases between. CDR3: CASSLGDTGANVLTF. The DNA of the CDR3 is TGTGCCAGCAGCCTGGGAGACACTGGGGCCAACGTCCTGACTTTC.

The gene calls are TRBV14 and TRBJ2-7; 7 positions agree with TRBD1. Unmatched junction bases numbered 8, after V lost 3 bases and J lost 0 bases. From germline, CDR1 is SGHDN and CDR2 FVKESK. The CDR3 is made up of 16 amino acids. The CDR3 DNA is TGTGCCAGCAGCCACTTTACAGGGGCCAGCTCCTACGAGCAGTACTTC. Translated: CASSHFTGASSYEQYF. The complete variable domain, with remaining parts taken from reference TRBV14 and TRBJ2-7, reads EAGVTQFPSHSVIEKGQTVTLRCDPISGHDNLYWYRRVMGKEIKFLLHFVKESKQDESGMPNNRFLAERTGGTYSTLKVQPAELEDSGVYFCASSHFTGASSYEQYFGPGTRLTVT.

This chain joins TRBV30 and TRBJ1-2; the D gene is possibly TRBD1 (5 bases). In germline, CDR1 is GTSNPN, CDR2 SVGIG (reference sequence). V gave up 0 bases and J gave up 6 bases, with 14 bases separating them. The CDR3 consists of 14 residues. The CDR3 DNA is TGTGCCTGGAGTGTACGGGCAGGGACTCATGGCTACACCTTC. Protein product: CAWSVRAGTHGYTF.

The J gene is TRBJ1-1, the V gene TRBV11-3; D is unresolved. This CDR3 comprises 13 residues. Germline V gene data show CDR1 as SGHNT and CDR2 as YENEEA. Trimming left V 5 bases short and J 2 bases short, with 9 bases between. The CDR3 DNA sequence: TGTGCCAGCAGCGTCCGGTTAAACACTGAAGCTTTCTTT. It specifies CASSVRLNTEAFF.

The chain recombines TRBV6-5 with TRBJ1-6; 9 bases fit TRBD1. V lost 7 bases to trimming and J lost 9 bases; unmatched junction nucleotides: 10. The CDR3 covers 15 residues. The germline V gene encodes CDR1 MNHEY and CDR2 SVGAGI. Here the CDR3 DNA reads TGTGCCAGCACTAGAACCGGGACAGGGACTTCACCCCTCCACTTT. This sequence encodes CASTRTGTGTSPLHF.

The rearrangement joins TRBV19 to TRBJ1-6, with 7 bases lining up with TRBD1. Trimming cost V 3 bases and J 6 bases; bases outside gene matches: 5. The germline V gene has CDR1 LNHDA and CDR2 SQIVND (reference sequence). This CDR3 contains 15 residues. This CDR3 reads CASSIKSGGNSPLHF. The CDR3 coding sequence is TGTGCCAGTAGTATCAAATCAGGGGGTAATTCACCCCTCCACTTT.

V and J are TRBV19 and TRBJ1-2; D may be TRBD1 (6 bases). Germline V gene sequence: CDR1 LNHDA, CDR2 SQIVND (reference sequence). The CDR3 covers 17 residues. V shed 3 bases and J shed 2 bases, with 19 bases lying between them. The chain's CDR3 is CASSMPRVTGTNYGYTF. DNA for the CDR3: TGTGCCAGTAGTATGCCCCGAGTAACAGGGACCAACTATGGCTACACCTTC.

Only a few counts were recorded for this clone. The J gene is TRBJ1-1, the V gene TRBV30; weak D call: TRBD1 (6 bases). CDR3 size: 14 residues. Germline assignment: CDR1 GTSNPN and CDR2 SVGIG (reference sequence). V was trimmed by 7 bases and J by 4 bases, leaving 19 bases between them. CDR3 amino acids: CAFLDRSPGTEAFF. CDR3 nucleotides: TGTGCCTTCCTCGACAGGTCCCCGGGCACTGAAGCTTTCTTT.

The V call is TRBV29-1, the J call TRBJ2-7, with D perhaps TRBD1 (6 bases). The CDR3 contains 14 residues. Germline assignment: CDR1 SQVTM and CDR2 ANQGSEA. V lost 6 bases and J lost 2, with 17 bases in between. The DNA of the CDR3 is TGCAGCGTCGAACAGGGCATTGGGGCCTACGAGCAGTACTTC. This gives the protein CSVEQGIGAYEQYF.

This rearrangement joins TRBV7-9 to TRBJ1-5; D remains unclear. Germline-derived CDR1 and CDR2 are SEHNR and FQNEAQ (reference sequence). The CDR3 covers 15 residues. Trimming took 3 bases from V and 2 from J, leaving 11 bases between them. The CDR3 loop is CASSFLGEGNQPQHF. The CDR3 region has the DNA TGTGCCAGCAGCTTTCTTGGTGAGGGCAATCAGCCCCAGCATTTT.

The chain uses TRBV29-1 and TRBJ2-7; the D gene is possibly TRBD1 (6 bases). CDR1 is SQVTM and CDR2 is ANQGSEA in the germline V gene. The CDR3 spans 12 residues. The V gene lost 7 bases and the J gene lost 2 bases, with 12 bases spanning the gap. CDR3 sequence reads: CSALTGPYEQYF. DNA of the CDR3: TGCAGCGCCTTGACAGGTCCCTACGAGCAGTACTTC.

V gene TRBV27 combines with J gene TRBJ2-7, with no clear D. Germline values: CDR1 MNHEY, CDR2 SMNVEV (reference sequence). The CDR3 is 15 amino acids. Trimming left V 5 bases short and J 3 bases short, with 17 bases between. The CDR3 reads CASSTLRGVGYEQYF. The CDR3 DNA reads TGTGCCAGCAGTACCCTCCGCGGAGTGGGCTACGAGCAGTACTTC.

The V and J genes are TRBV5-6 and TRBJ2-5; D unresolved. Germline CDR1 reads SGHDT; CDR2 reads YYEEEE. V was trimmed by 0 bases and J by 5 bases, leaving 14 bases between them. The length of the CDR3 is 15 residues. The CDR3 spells CASSLVGGASETQYF. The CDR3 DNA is TGTGCCAGCAGCTTGGTTGGCGGTGCAAGTGAGACCCAGTACTTC. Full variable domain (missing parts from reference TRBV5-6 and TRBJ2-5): DAGVTQSPTHLIKTRGQQVTLRCSPKSGHDTVSWYQQALGQGPQFIFQYYEEEERQRGNFPDRFSGHQFPNYSSELNVNALLLGDSALYLCASSLVGGASETQYFGPGTRLLVL.

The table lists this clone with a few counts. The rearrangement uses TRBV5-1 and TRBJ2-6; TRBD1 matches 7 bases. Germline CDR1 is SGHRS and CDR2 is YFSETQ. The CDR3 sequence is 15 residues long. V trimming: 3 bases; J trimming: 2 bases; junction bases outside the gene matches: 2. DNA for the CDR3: TGCGCCAGCAGCTACAGGGGAACTGGGGCCAACGTCCTGACTTTC. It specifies CASSYRGTGANVLTF.

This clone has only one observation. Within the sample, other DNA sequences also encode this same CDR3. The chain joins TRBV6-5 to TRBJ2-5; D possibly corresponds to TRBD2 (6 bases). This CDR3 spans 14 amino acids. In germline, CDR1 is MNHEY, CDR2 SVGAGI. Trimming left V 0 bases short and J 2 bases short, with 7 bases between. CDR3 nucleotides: TGTGCCAGCAGTTACTCGGGGGGACAAGAGACCCAGTACTTC. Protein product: CASSYSGGQETQYF.